Described below is a single T cell receptor beta chain sequence and its context. This CDR3 is built from 12 residues. Germline V CDR1 and CDR2: MGHDK, SYGVNS. V was clipped by 8 bases and J by 7 bases, with 14 bases between them. PCR amplification relied on 60 Vbeta primers (plus 13 Jbeta primers). TCRdb's table, derived via immunoSEQ multiplex PCR, lists solely in-frame clones and lacks some. The table includes fewer than 250,000 clones, 87% detected once. The data were taken from a study of cytomegalovirus exposure and HLA in healthy donors. Unrecorded immune exposures were likely, despite nominal health at sampling.

V is TRBV25-1 and J is TRBJ1-1; no firm D call. Input material: PBMCs. The TCR comes from a boy aged 2-9 years in good health and CMV-seronegative. The CDR3 region has the DNA TGTGCCAGCGCCGGGGATCGGGGTGAAGCTTTCTTT. Its translation is CASAGDRGEAFF. The full variable domain, its missing parts supplied by reference TRBV25-1 and TRBJ1-1, is EADIYQTPRYLVIGTGKKITLECSQTMGHDKMYWYQQDPGMELHLIHYSYGVNSTEKGDLSSESTVSRIRTEHFPLTLESARPSHTSQYLCASAGDRGEAFFGQGTRLTVV.